This TCR beta chain emerged from a study of cytomegalovirus exposure and HLA in healthy donors. In the study overall: Both the 100 to 150 validation repertoires and the 666 first-cohort repertoires used the same platform, as reported by a later analysis.

Study observations and caveats: The tendency of first-cohort TCR clusters to co-occur in the 90 to 150 validation repertoires was the finding of a later analysis.

Losses at the gene ends were 4 bases for V and 0 bases for J; bases not matched to a gene: 3. The CDR3 runs 14 residues. Germline lookup yields CDR1 SQVTM and CDR2 ANQGSEA. Concerning this clone itself: As yet, its antigen is unknown.

Produced via immunoSEQ multiplex PCR; TCRdb's table is partial and in-frame only. The data show 200,000 to 300,000 clones, with approximately 86% seen just once and 0.95% to 1.5% held by the top ten. The rearrangement joins TRBV29-1 to TRBJ2-1; 7 bases map to TRBD2. The receptor's source is a young woman in good health and CMV-seropositive. What was sequenced was PBMCs. The CDR3 bases are TGCAGCGTTGCCGGCGGGAGCTCCTACAATGAGCAGTTCTTC. Protein product: CSVAGGSSYNEQFF.